These 32 T cell receptor beta chains came from one sample sequenced in a study of T-cell memory formation after mild COVID-19. MiXCR, run by TCRdb on the 5' RACE reads, gives a single entry per CDR3 protein. The sample gives 470,000 or so distinct CDR3 sequences, 18% of which show up once; roughly 21% is in the top ten. The sample consisted of PBMCs or a T cell subset sorted from them (not recorded which). The receptors stem from a man younger than 35 who had mild COVID-19 (a few samples of this study predate the infection). Cell type and time point are not known.

Points on this clonotype: A much larger clone is a single base away; this may be a read error. V is TRBV13 and J is TRBJ1-2; no definite D call. Germline V CDR1 and CDR2: PRHDT, FYEKMQ (reference sequence). CDR3 size: 13 residues. The CDR3 reads CDSSLDVLYGYTF. CDR3 sequence (DNA): TGTGACAGCAGCTTGGACGTTCTCTATGGCTACACCTTC.

CDR3 nucleotides: TGTGCCAGCAGTCAGACAGGGATGCCCCCCTACGAGCAGTACGTC. Protein product: CASSQTGMPPYEQYV. This chain links TRBV6-2 or TRBV6-3 with TRBJ2-7; 7 nucleotides align to TRBD1. Germline V gene sequence: CDR1 MNHEY, CDR2 SVGEGT. Unmatched junction bases numbered 9, after V lost 5 bases and J lost 2 bases. CDR3 length equals 15 residues.

J is TRBJ2-3 and V is TRBV7-9; tentatively, D is TRBD1 (7 bases). V dropped 2 bases and J dropped 1 base, with 10 bases sitting between them. In germline, CDR1 is SEHNR, CDR2 FQNEAQ (reference sequence). The CDR3 contains 15 residues. In DNA form, the CDR3 reads TGTGCCAGCAGCTTACAGGGGGAGGGCACAGATACGCAGTATTTT. Amino acids: CASSLQGEGTDTQYF.

This clonotype was detected only a few times. The chain couples TRBV4-2 to TRBJ1-2; D might be TRBD1 (6 bases). The V gene lost 0 bases and the J gene lost 6 bases, with 8 bases spanning the gap. From germline, CDR1 is LGHNA and CDR2 YNFKEQ. The CDR3 runs to 13 residues. For the CDR3, the DNA is TGTGCCAGCAGCCAAGACAGGGGCCATGGCTACACCTTC. As protein: CASSQDRGHGYTF.

The chain joins TRBV12-3 or TRBV12-4 to TRBJ2-1, with D tentatively TRBD2 (5 bases). This CDR3 has 12 residues. V gave up 8 bases and J gave up 5 bases, with 10 bases separating them. The CDR3 bases are TGTGCCAGCGGCCCCGGGAACAATGAGCAGTTCTTC. Protein sequence: CASGPGNNEQFF.

This clonotype appeared many times. The chain is built from TRBV24-1 and TRBJ2-1; weak D call: TRBD2 (5 bases). CDR1 KGHDR and CDR2 SFDVKD come from the germline V gene. The germline V and J ends were trimmed by 9 bases and 10 bases, with 24 bases remaining between them. The CDR3 covers 15 residues. The CDR3 protein is CATSPAEAVVKEQFF. CDR3 nucleotide sequence: TGTGCCACCTCCCCGGCGGAAGCGGTCGTGAAAGAGCAGTTCTTC.

In this sample, this clonotype turned up a few times. This rearrangement joins TRBV5-1 to TRBJ1-4, with no clear D. In germline, CDR1 is SGHRS, CDR2 YFSETQ. This CDR3 is 15 amino acids long. Trimming took off 0 bases at V and 0 bases at J, with 6 bases between the two ends. CDR3 in DNA: TGCGCCAGCAGCTTGGGCTCAGCAACTAATGAAAAACTGTTTTTT. Translating gives CASSLGSATNEKLFF.

The chain links TRBV5-5 to TRBJ1-2; 7 bases line up with TRBD1. Germline V gene lookup returns CDR1 SGHKS and CDR2 YYEKEE (reference sequence). The CDR3 has 15 residues. The V and J ends lost 2 bases and 5 bases, in that order; junction bases with no gene match: 9. The DNA of the CDR3 is TGTGCCAGCAGCTTAGGACAGGCTTTGGAGTATGGCTACACCTTC. Encoded protein: CASSLGQALEYGYTF.

This clonotype was found a few times. V and J are TRBV25-1 and TRBJ1-5; the match to TRBD1 covers 7 bases. The germline V gene encodes CDR1 MGHDK and CDR2 SYGVNS. After removal of 4 bases from V and 4 bases from J, the junction contained 4 bases not matched to a gene. This CDR3 has 14 amino acids. The CDR3 region has the DNA TGTGCCAGCAGTGTGGACAGGAGTAATCAGCCCCAGCATTTT. Amino acid sequence: CASSVDRSNQPQHF.

The chain has TRBV5-6 and TRBJ1-4; D gene uncertain. Deletions cut 0 bases from V and 8 bases from J, with 11 bases between. This CDR3 has 14 residues. Germline-derived CDR1 and CDR2 are SGHDT and YYEEEE. CDR3 in DNA: TGTGCCAGCAGCTTGGGGACCGTCGGGGAAAAACTGTTTTTT. Translated, it gives CASSLGTVGEKLFF.

V gene TRBV18 combines with J gene TRBJ1-5, with 9 bases matching TRBD1. CDR3 length: 13 amino acids. Germline trimming cut 8 bases from V and 5 bases from J; bases unmatched to any gene: 4. Germline CDR1 is KGHSH and CDR2 is LQKENI. The CDR3 reads CASGQGRDQPQHF. CDR3 DNA sequence: TGTGCCAGCGGACAGGGGAGGGATCAGCCCCAGCATTTT.

The rearrangement uses TRBV12-3 or TRBV12-4 and TRBJ1-1; TRBD1 aligns across 7 bases. The CDR3 is 15 residues long. Trimming at V came to 6 bases and at J to 0 bases, leaving 7 bases not matched to a gene. In DNA form, the CDR3 reads TGTGCCAGCAGCCCACAGGGGACGATGAACACTGAAGCTTTCTTT. This gives the protein CASSPQGTMNTEAFF.

This clonotype has more than one count but fewer than ten. The chain carries TRBV27 and TRBJ1-3; no clear D gene. The CDR3 length is 13 residues. Trimming took 5 bases from V and 0 from J, leaving 5 bases between them. The V gene's germline CDR1 is MNHEY and CDR2 SMNVEV (reference sequence). CDR3 DNA: TGTGCCAGCAGTACCGCCTCTGGAAACACCATATATTTT. Its protein product is CASSTASGNTIYF.

The chain uses TRBV29-1 and TRBJ1-3; a weak D match, TRBD1 (5 bases). CDR3 size: 13 residues. CDR1 and CDR2 from the germline V gene are SQVTM and ANQGSEA. The V gene lost 4 bases and the J gene lost 4 bases, with 11 bases spanning the gap. The CDR3 spells CSVGAGVGNTIYF. CDR3 bases: TGCAGCGTTGGTGCGGGGGTCGGAAACACCATATATTTT.

The chain is built from TRBV11-2 and TRBJ2-7, with a possible D match to TRBD1 (6 bases). This CDR3 has 14 residues. CDR1 and CDR2 from the germline V gene are SGHAT and FQNNGV. Trimming left V 5 bases short and J 2 bases short, with 13 bases between. The CDR3 coding sequence is TGTGCCAGCAGCCATTACAGGGATACCTACGAGCAGTACTTC. This encodes CASSHYRDTYEQYF.

This clonotype was counted at least ten times. The chain has TRBV12-3 or TRBV12-4 and TRBJ2-3; the D gene is possibly TRBD2 (5 bases). Trimming stripped 7 bases from V and 2 bases from J, with 10 bases between. The CDR3 is 13 residues long. The CDR3 DNA reads as TGTGCCAGCACTATCGGGGACACAGATACGCAGTATTTT. The encoded protein is CASTIGDTDTQYF.

Many counts were recorded for this clonotype. The chain combines TRBV13 with TRBJ1-1; TRBD1 might be the D (6 bases). The CDR3 contains 14 residues. CDR1 and CDR2 (germline): PRHDT, FYEKMQ (reference sequence). Trimming took 4 bases from V and 8 from J, leaving 17 bases between them. CDR3 sequence (DNA): TGTGCCAGCAGCTCCCAGGGGCGAGGAGGAGAAGCTTTCTTT. It is translated as CASSSQGRGGEAFF.

The chain has TRBV4-3 and TRBJ2-1; tentative D call: TRBD2 (6 bases). The CDR3 contains 14 residues. V shed 2 bases and J shed 9 bases, with 14 bases lying between them. Looked up from germline, CDR1 is LGHNA and CDR2 is YSLEER. The CDR3 loop reads CASSQSGLWSEQFF. The CDR3 nucleotides are TGCGCCAGCAGCCAATCGGGACTCTGGAGTGAGCAGTTCTTC.

This clonotype was seen a few times. CDR3 loop: CASRGTGSSGANVLTF. CDR3 bases: TGTGCCAGCAGAGGGACAGGGAGCTCTGGGGCCAACGTCCTGACTTTC. This chain connects TRBV7-3 to TRBJ2-6, with 9 bases fitting TRBD1. The V gene end was trimmed by 6 bases and the J gene end by 0 bases; junction bases not matched to a gene: 3. Germline V lookup: CDR1 SGHTA, CDR2 FQGTGA. This CDR3 is 16 amino acids long.

This clonotype was seen a few times. This chain links TRBV20-1 with TRBJ2-7; D is ambiguous. This CDR3 region has 16 residues. V lost 0 bases, J lost 2 bases, and 17 bases lay in between. The germline gives CDR1 DFQATT, CDR2 SNEGSKA (reference sequence). This CDR3 is CSARDTRTAVPYEQYF. CDR3 sequence (DNA): TGCAGTGCTAGAGATACCCGTACGGCGGTACCCTACGAGCAGTACTTC.

Only a few counts were recorded for this clonotype. V is TRBV6-5 and J is TRBJ2-2; TRBD1 agrees at 7 bases. The V gene's germline CDR1 is MNHEY and CDR2 SVGAGI. The junction had 10 bases not matched to a gene; V was cut back by 4 bases and J by 2 bases. The CDR3 covers 17 residues. The CDR3 spells CASSFFGTDINTGELFF. Here the CDR3 DNA reads TGTGCCAGCAGTTTCTTCGGGACAGATATTAACACCGGGGAGCTGTTTTTT.

This chain connects TRBV5-1 to TRBJ2-3, with 8 bases matching TRBD2. Germline lookup yields CDR1 SGHRS and CDR2 YFSETQ. The CDR3 covers 17 residues. After removal of 0 bases from V and 2 bases from J, the junction contained 8 bases not matched to a gene. This chain's CDR3 is CASSLAIAGGSTDTQYF. In DNA form, the CDR3 reads TGCGCCAGCAGCTTGGCCATCGCGGGGGGTTCCACAGATACGCAGTATTTT.

This clonotype occurred many times. The rearrangement joins TRBV28 to TRBJ2-3; D is perhaps TRBD1 (5 bases). Germline CDR1 and CDR2: MDHEN and SYDVKM. The CDR3 loop spans 11 amino acids. V was shortened by 7 bases and J by 6 bases, with 8 bases between the two germline ends. Written as DNA, the CDR3 is TGTGCCAGCAAACACAGGGATACGCAGTATTTT. Amino acids: CASKHRDTQYF.

This clonotype came up a few times. The chain links TRBV18 to TRBJ2-2, with D possibly matching TRBD1 (5 bases). The CDR3 is made up of 16 amino acids. The V gene's germline CDR1 is KGHSH and CDR2 LQKENI. Trimming removed 3 bases from V and 3 bases from J, with 14 bases in between. The DNA for the CDR3 is TGTGCCAGCTCACCCGATGGACATCGTGACACCGGGGAGCTGTTTTTT. Translation: CASSPDGHRDTGELFF.

This clonotype was seen repeatedly, ten times or more. This chain links TRBV7-9 with TRBJ2-3; 12 nucleotides align to TRBD2. Germline lookup yields CDR1 SEHNR and CDR2 FQNEAQ (reference sequence). The V and J ends lost 5 bases and 1 base, in that order; junction bases with no gene match: 4. The CDR3 sequence is 16 residues long. CDR3 sequence reads: CASSHRLAGGTDTQYF. CDR3 DNA: TGTGCCAGCAGCCACCGACTAGCGGGGGGCACAGATACGCAGTATTTT.

The V and J genes are TRBV7-3 and TRBJ2-1; 7 nucleotides match TRBD1. Germline values: CDR1 SGHTA, CDR2 FQGTGA. V lost 4 bases to trimming and J lost 8 bases; unmatched junction nucleotides: 2. The CDR3 loop spans 12 amino acids. The CDR3 loop reads CASSSTGDEQFF. The CDR3 coding sequence is TGTGCCAGCAGCTCCACAGGGGATGAGCAGTTCTTC.

This clonotype was recorded a few times. The V gene is TRBV20-1, the J gene TRBJ1-2, with D possibly matching TRBD1 (5 bases). V was clipped by 6 bases and J by 1 base, with 12 bases between them. This CDR3 is built from 13 residues. Germline V lookup: CDR1 DFQATT, CDR2 SNEGSKA (reference sequence). The CDR3 spells CSASRELNYGYTF. CDR3 coding DNA: TGCAGTGCCTCCAGGGAACTTAACTATGGCTACACCTTC.

The rearrangement uses TRBV15 and TRBJ1-2; D gene uncertain. The V gene lost 3 bases and the J gene lost 1 base, with 12 bases spanning the gap. The CDR3 covers 15 residues. Germline CDR1 and CDR2: LNHNV and YYDKDF (reference sequence). The CDR3 here is CATSSWARVNYGYTF. The DNA of the CDR3 is TGTGCCACCAGCAGCTGGGCTAGGGTTAACTATGGCTACACCTTC.

This clonotype has a handful of counts. The chain has TRBV29-1 and TRBJ2-3; TRBD2 might be the D (5 bases). CDR3 length equals 12 residues. CDR1 is SQVTM, CDR2 ANQGSEA, per germline. The ends were cut back, 3 bases at V and 4 bases at J, with 8 bases in the middle. CDR3 loop: CSVDEGADTQYF. In DNA form, the CDR3 reads TGCAGCGTTGACGAGGGCGCAGATACGCAGTATTTT.

This clonotype was observed a handful of times. The CDR3 region is CAGGGRPNYGYTF. The CDR3 DNA reads as TGTGCCGGAGGGGGGAGGCCTAACTATGGCTACACCTTC. The chain couples TRBV5-8 to TRBJ1-2; D possibly corresponds to TRBD1 (6 bases). Germline V lookup: CDR1 SGHTS, CDR2 YDEGEE. V was shortened by 10 bases and J by 0 bases, with 13 bases between the two germline ends. This CDR3 comprises 13 residues.

The chain is built from TRBV4-1 and TRBJ1-2, with a tentative D call TRBD1 (5 bases). The CDR3 extends over 16 amino acids. V was clipped by 0 bases and J by 7 bases, with 18 bases between them. Germline V lookup: CDR1 MGHRA, CDR2 YSYEKL. This chain's CDR3 is CASSQESWGGILGYTF. CDR3 nucleotides: TGCGCCAGCAGCCAAGAGTCCTGGGGGGGTATTCTTGGCTACACCTTC.

In its sample, this clonotype was seen a few times. This sequence joins TRBV7-2 and TRBJ2-7, with D perhaps matching TRBD1 (5 bases). The CDR3 loop spans 14 amino acids. V dropped 2 bases and J dropped 4 bases, with 12 bases sitting between them. Germline V gene sequence: CDR1 SGHTA, CDR2 FQGNSA. The CDR3 DNA follows: TGTGCCAGCAGCTTATTGGGGCGGCTTTACGAGCAGTACTTC. Translating gives CASSLLGRLYEQYF.